This entry describes one T cell receptor (beta chain). Its matching antigen is unknown. The data are from a study of Ad26.COV2.S vaccination and SARS-CoV-2 variants. Regarding treatment: 15 to 20 received Ad26.COV2.S at low or high dose, single or two shots; roughly five received placebo; per-sample allocation not given. Sampling happened 63 days after the first vaccine or placebo injection. CDR1 and CDR2 from the germline V gene are MDHEN and SYDVKM. Trimming removed 6 bases from V and 8 bases from J; junction bases left unmatched: 14. The CDR3 totals 15 residues. The method was immunoSEQ multiplex PCR; TCRdb's version includes in-frame clones alone and lacks a portion of them. The data contain some 350,000 clones, approximately 87% of them seen just once; the ten biggest clones take up approximately 5%. Study outcomes and limitations: Vaccine recipients had higher spike-specific TCR breadth than placebo recipients.

The receptor's source is a person aged 18-60 years who received the Ad26.COV2.S COVID-19 vaccine or a placebo. J is TRBJ1-1 and V is TRBV28; 8 nucleotides line up with TRBD1. The material was peripheral blood, obtained in a trial of Ad26.COV2.S vaccine versus placebo. CDR3 protein: CASSSAGTGILEAFF. CDR3 sequence (DNA): TGTGCCAGCAGCTCCGCCGGGACAGGTATCTTAGAAGCTTTCTTT.